This TCR beta chain was recovered during a study of T cells after yellow fever vaccination. This clonotype showed up just a few times. Its target is not known. Study conclusions and caveats: By day 5 rather than day 15, the secondary response had peaked, though it was weaker.

This CDR3 contains 18 residues. One entry per CDR3 protein, called by TCRdb with MiXCR from the 5' RACE reads. The sample contains some 300,000 distinct CDR3 sequences, roughly 8.7% of which appear only once. The gene calls are TRBV21-1 and TRBJ1-1; TRBD1, the D gene given by the table, was not confirmed from the DNA. TRBV21-1 is a known pseudogene. This receptor was taken from a man aged 18 to 35 who received the YFV17D yellow fever vaccine. The sample here was CD4+ T cells sorted from PBMCs, taken 5 days after the yellow fever booster vaccination. Here the CDR3 DNA reads TGTGCCAGCAGCAAACCCCGGGACAGGGCAATAATGAACACTGAAGCTTTCTTT. Translation: CASSKPRDRAIMNTEAFF.